These 9 T cell receptor beta chains were sequenced from one sample in a study of cytomegalovirus exposure and HLA in healthy donors. PCR involved 60 Vbeta and 13 Jbeta primers. Assay used: immunoSEQ multiplex PCR; TCRdb lists only in-frame clones, some missing. The repertoire holds 150,000 to 200,000 clones, with roughly 80% as singletons. Sequenced sample: PBMCs. Receptors originate from a man in his thirties or forties in good health and CMV-seropositive.

V and J are TRBV18 and TRBJ2-1; TRBD1 matches 7 bases. CDR1 is KGHSH and CDR2 is LQKENI in the germline V gene. This CDR3 has 14 residues. The junction had 5 bases not matched to a gene; V was cut back by 5 bases and J by 4 bases. The CDR3 region is CASSYRDSYNEQFF. In DNA form, the CDR3 reads TGTGCCAGCTCATACCGGGACAGTTACAATGAGCAGTTCTTC.

The genes are TRBV10-3 and TRBJ1-6; D unresolved. CDR1 ENHRY and CDR2 SYGVKD come from the germline V gene. V was trimmed by 3 bases and J by 4 bases, leaving 7 bases between them. The CDR3 totals 14 residues. CDR3 protein: CAISEGGYNSPLHF. Written as DNA, the CDR3 is TGTGCCATCAGTGAAGGAGGGTATAATTCACCCCTCCACTTT.

Regarding this clone: The same CDR3 also results from other DNA sequences found in this sample. This chain joins TRBV30 and TRBJ2-7, with D unclear. The CDR3 is 11 amino acids. The germline V gene has CDR1 GTSNPN and CDR2 SVGIG (reference sequence). Trimming took off 1 base at V and 2 bases at J, with 3 bases between the two ends. For the CDR3, the DNA is TGTGCCTGGAGTGCAGCCTACGAGCAGTACTTC. It codes for CAWSAAYEQYF.

The gene calls are TRBV5-4 and TRBJ1-4; TRBD1 matches at 9 bases. This CDR3 spans 14 amino acids. CDR1 is SGHNT, CDR2 YYREEE, per germline (reference sequence). The V segment lost 3 bases and the J segment 8 bases; nucleotides outside the gene matches: 5. The CDR3 loop is CASSSRDREEKLFF. The CDR3 coding sequence is TGTGCCAGCAGCTCCCGGGACAGGGAAGAAAAACTGTTTTTT.

The rearrangement links TRBV18 to TRBJ2-7; 8 bases align to TRBD1. This CDR3 spans 17 amino acids. Germline trimming cut 2 bases from V and 3 bases from J; bases unmatched to any gene: 12. Germline V gives CDR1 KGHSH, CDR2 LQKENI. In DNA, the CDR3 is TGTGCCAGCTCACCATATCTGGTACAGGGGGAAAACTACGAGCAGTACTTC. It specifies CASSPYLVQGENYEQYF.

This chain joins TRBV19 and TRBJ1-1; possibly TRBD1 for D (5 bases). Germline V gives CDR1 LNHDA, CDR2 SQIVND (reference sequence). The CDR3 length is 15 residues. Trimming removed 3 bases from V and 4 bases from J, with 15 bases in between. The CDR3 here is CASSIGTLVGTEAFF. CDR3 DNA sequence: TGTGCCAGTAGTATCGGGACTCTCGTGGGCACTGAAGCTTTCTTT.

The V call is TRBV28, the J call TRBJ1-6; possible D gene TRBD1, 6 bases. In germline, CDR1 is MDHEN, CDR2 SYDVKM. The V end was cut by 5 bases, the J end by 0 bases, with 14 bases between. The CDR3 totals 17 residues. This CDR3 reads CASSPDSPSSYNSPLHF. The CDR3 DNA reads TGTGCCAGCAGTCCGGACAGCCCAAGCTCCTATAATTCACCCCTCCACTTT.

The chain is built from TRBV6-5 and TRBJ2-7; D remains ambiguous. This CDR3 is built from 10 residues. Germline V gene lookup returns CDR1 MNHEY and CDR2 SVGAGI. Trimming left V 8 bases short and J 6 bases short, with 8 bases between. CDR3 in DNA: TGTGCCAGCGGCTCGGGCGAGCAGTACTTC. Amino acids: CASGSGEQYF.

In DNA, the CDR3 is TGTGCCAGCAGGGTTTTAGCGGGGGGGCACAATGAGCAGTTCTTC. Encoded protein: CASRVLAGGHNEQFF. V is TRBV28 and J is TRBJ2-1, with 11 bases identical to TRBD2. The ends lost 6 bases at V and 5 bases at J; junction bases unmatched: 6. The CDR3 spans 15 residues. Germline values: CDR1 MDHEN, CDR2 SYDVKM. The whole variable domain, remainder taken from reference TRBV28 and TRBJ2-1, is DVKVTQSSRYLVKRTGEKVFLECVQDMDHENMFWYRQDPGLGLRLIYFSYDVKMKEKGDIPEGYSVSREKKERFSLILESASTNQTSMYLCASRVLAGGHNEQFFGPGTRLTVL.